This TCR beta chain was obtained from a study of shared clonotypes between healthy human individuals. Notes on the study in general: The sampled material consisted only of blood, and tissue repertoires are likely to differ.

Free of recent acute infections or vaccinations, the donors were healthy HIV-negative adults. Germline loops: CDR1 WNHNN, CDR2 SYGVQD (reference sequence). Trimming removed 6 bases from V and 2 bases from J, with 18 bases in between. The CDR3 is made up of 16 amino acids. When replicate PCRs were run on sorted subsets, they used 150 to 200 ng DNA, 30,000 to 35,000 T cell genomes. Original processing notes: Filtering differed, since immunoSEQ gave only junction sequences and no quality scores. TCRdb's copy holds only in-frame clones and misses some; the assay was immunoSEQ multiplex PCR. Clone size and V and J calls were adopted from that table, with D and trimming inferred from the DNA. In the table there are roughly 1,100,000 clones, more than 60% of which are singletons. On this clone itself: The antigen remains unidentified.

The chain joins TRBV10-1 to TRBJ2-3, with D perhaps assigned TRBD1 or TRBD2 (5 bases each). Specimen: memory CD4+ T cells sorted from blood. Subset given: CD45RA-negative fraction. This sequence originates from a man between 18 and 29 years old in good health. The CDR3 sequence: CASSVSTGLNTDTQYF. The DNA of the CDR3 is TGCGCCAGCAGCGTAAGCACAGGACTCAACACAGATACGCAGTATTTT.